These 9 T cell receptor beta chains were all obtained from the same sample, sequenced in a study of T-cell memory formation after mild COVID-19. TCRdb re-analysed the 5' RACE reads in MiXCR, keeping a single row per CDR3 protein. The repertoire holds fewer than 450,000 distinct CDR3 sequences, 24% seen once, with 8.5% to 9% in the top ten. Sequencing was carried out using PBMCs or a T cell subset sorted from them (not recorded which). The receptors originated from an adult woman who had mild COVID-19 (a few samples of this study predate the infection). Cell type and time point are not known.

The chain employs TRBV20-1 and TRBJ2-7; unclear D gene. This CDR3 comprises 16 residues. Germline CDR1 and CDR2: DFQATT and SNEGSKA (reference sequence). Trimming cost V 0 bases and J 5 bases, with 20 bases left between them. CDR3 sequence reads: CSAREKVRWYFHEQYF. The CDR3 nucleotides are TGCAGTGCTAGAGAAAAAGTCAGGTGGTATTTCCACGAGCAGTACTTC.

Written as DNA, the CDR3 is TGCAGTGCTAGGGAACCGGGTGGAGTGCAAACCTTC. As protein: CSAREPGGVQTF. The V call is TRBV20-1, the J call TRBJ1-2; D is ambiguous. The V end was cut by 3 bases, the J end by 14 bases, with 19 bases between. CDR3 length: 12 amino acids. Per the germline V gene, CDR1 is DFQATT and CDR2 is SNEGSKA (reference sequence).

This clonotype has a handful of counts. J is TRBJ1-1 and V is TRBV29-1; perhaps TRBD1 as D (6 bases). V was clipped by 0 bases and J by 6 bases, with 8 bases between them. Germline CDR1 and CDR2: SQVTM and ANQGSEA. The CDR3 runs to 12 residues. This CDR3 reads CSVEEPGAEAFF. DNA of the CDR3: TGCAGCGTTGAAGAGCCAGGGGCTGAAGCTTTCTTT.

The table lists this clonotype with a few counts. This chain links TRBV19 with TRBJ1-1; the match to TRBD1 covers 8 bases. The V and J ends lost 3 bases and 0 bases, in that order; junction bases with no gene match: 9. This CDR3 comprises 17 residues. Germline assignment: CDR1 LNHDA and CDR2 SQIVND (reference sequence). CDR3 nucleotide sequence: TGTGCCAGTAGTATCCGGGGACAGGTGTCTGTGAACACTGAAGCTTTCTTT. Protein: CASSIRGQVSVNTEAFF.

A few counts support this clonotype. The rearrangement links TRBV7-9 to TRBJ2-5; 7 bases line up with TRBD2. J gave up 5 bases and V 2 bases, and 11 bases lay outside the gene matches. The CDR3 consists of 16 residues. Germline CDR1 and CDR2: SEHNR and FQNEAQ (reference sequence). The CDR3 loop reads CASSLSPAGREETQYF. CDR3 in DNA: TGTGCCAGCAGCTTATCGCCAGCGGGACGAGAGGAGACCCAGTACTTC.

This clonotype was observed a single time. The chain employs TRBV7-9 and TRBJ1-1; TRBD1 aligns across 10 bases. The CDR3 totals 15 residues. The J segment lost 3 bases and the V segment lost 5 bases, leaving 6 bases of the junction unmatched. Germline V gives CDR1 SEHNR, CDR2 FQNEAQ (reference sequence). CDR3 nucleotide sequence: TGTGCCAGCAGCCGATGGACAGGGGGGGACACTGAAGCTTTCTTT. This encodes CASSRWTGGDTEAFF.

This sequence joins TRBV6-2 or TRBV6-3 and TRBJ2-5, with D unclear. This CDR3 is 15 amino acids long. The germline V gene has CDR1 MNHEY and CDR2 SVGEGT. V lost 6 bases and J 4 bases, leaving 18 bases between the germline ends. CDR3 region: CASSLSGGLLETQYF. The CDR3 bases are TGTGCCAGCAGCCTCTCCGGTGGGCTTCTAGAGACCCAGTACTTC.

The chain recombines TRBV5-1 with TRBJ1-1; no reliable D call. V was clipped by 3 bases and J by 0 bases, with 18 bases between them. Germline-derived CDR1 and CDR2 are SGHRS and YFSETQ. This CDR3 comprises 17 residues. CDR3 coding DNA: TGCGCCAGCAGCTCCCCCCCGGACGGAGTACTGAACACTGAAGCTTTCTTT. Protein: CASSSPPDGVLNTEAFF.

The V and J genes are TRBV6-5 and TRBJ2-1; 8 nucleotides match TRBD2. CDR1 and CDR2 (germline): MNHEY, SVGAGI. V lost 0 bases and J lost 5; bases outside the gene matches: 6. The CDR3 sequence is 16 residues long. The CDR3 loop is CASSYSAAGVDNEQFF. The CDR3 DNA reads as TGTGCCAGCAGTTACTCCGCAGCGGGAGTAGACAATGAGCAGTTCTTC.